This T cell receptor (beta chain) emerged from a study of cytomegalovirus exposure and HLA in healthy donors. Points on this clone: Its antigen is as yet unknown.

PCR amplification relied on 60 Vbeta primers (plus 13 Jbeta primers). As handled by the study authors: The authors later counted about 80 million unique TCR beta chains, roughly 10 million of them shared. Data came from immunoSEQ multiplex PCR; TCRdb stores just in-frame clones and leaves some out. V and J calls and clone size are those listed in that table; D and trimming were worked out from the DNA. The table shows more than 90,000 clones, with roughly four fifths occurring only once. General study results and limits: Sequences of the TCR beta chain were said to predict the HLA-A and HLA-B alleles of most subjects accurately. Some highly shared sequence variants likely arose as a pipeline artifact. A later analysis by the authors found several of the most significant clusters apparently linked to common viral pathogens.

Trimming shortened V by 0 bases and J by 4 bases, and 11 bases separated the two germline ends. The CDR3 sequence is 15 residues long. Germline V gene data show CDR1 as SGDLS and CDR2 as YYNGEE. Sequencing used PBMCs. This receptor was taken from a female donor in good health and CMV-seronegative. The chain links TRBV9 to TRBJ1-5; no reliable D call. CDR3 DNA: TGTGCCAGCAGCGTAGGTGGAGGGAGGAATCAGCCCCAGCATTTT. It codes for CASSVGGGRNQPQHF.